What follows are 20 T cell receptor beta chains derived from one specimen sequenced in a study of patients and donors after allogeneic stem cell transplantation. One entry per CDR3 protein, called by TCRdb with MiXCR from the RT-PCR reads. The sample lists over 150,000 distinct CDR3 sequences; over 25% were seen once. Sequencing was performed on blood, either unsorted or a sorted T cell fraction (not recorded which). These receptors all stem from a human donor who was either an allogeneic HSCT recipient or a stem cell or donor lymphocyte infusion donor (not recorded which). It is not recorded whose cells these are; they may come from a transplant donor.

The chain joins TRBV9 to TRBJ2-1; D perhaps matches TRBD1 (6 bases). The CDR3 has 13 amino acids. Deletions cut 7 bases from V and 7 bases from J, with 15 bases between. Per the germline V gene, CDR1 is SGDLS and CDR2 is YYNGEE. This CDR3 reads CASRRADRNEQFF. In DNA form, the CDR3 reads TGTGCCAGCCGCAGGGCAGACAGGAATGAGCAGTTCTTC.

This chain connects TRBV6-5 to TRBJ2-3, with D uncertain. This CDR3 region has 13 residues. V lost 4 bases to trimming and J lost 2 bases, with 7 bases between them. The germline CDR1 and CDR2 sequences are MNHEY and SVGAGI. The CDR3 DNA follows: TGTGCCAGCAGTTCCCCGACCACAGATACGCAGTATTTT. Its protein product is CASSSPTTDTQYF.

This clonotype was seen more than once but under ten times. The V and J genes are TRBV20-1 and TRBJ2-1; 9 positions agree with TRBD2. The CDR3 sequence is 16 residues long. J was trimmed by 3 bases and V by 4 bases; bases with no gene match: 10. Germline values: CDR1 DFQATT, CDR2 SNEGSKA (reference sequence). CDR3 loop: CSAIVLAGRNYNEQFF. Written as DNA, the CDR3 is TGCAGTGCTATTGTCCTAGCGGGAAGAAACTACAATGAGCAGTTCTTC.

The chain is built from TRBV20-1 and TRBJ2-3; D call uncertain. The V and J ends lost 4 bases and 3 bases respectively, with 5 bases between them. This CDR3 region has 11 residues. The germline V gene has CDR1 DFQATT and CDR2 SNEGSKA (reference sequence). CDR3 DNA sequence: TGCAGTGCTATACCAACAGATACGCAGTATTTT. Translation gives CSAIPTDTQYF.

This clonotype has only a few counts. The chain is built from TRBV28 and TRBJ1-5, with D perhaps matching TRBD1 (5 bases). Trimming removed 7 bases at V and 0 bases at J, with 13 bases between. This CDR3 contains 15 residues. Germline V gives CDR1 MDHEN, CDR2 SYDVKM. The CDR3 is CASIHGDVSNQPQHF. DNA of the CDR3: TGTGCCAGCATCCATGGGGACGTTAGCAATCAGCCCCAGCATTTT.

This clonotype is a singleton in its sample. This chain links TRBV24-1 with TRBJ2-3; 7 nucleotides line up with TRBD2. Germline values: CDR1 KGHDR, CDR2 SFDVKD. The CDR3 totals 13 residues. Trimming took 9 bases from V and 0 from J; bases not matched to a gene: 2. The CDR3 DNA is TGTGCCACCTCTAGCGGCAGCACAGATACGCAGTATTTT. It specifies CATSSGSTDTQYF.

This chain connects TRBV10-3 to TRBJ2-3, with 10 bases matching TRBD2. The CDR3 contains 15 residues. CDR1 and CDR2 from the germline V gene are ENHRY and SYGVKD. V gave up 8 bases and J gave up 4 bases; unmatched junction bases: 9. CDR3 sequence (DNA): TGTGCCATCCGCCCGGGGCTAGCGGGAGCAGATACGCAGTATTTT. Its protein is CAIRPGLAGADTQYF.

This clonotype is categorized as medium-sized. V usage is TRBV6-5 and J usage is TRBJ2-3; TRBD1 might be the D (5 bases). With 5 bases removed from V and 4 bases from J, the gap between germline ends came to 10 bases. This CDR3 comprises 13 residues. Germline CDR1 is MNHEY and CDR2 is SVGAGI. CDR3 in DNA: TGTGCCAGCAGTAAGGGGTTCGCAGATACGCAGTATTTT. Translation gives CASSKGFADTQYF.

J is TRBJ1-1 and V is TRBV4-3; D is unresolved. Trimming shortened V by 0 bases and J by 1 base, and 6 bases separated the two germline ends. Germline V gene lookup returns CDR1 LGHNA and CDR2 YSLEER. The CDR3 has 14 residues. CDR3 DNA: TGCGCCAGCAGCCAAGAATATTGGAACACTGAAGCTTTCTTT. Its protein product is CASSQEYWNTEAFF.

V and J are TRBV2 and TRBJ2-5; no firm D call. Germline V lookup: CDR1 SNHLY, CDR2 FYNNEI. The CDR3 has 12 residues. V shed 4 bases and J shed 5 bases, with 8 bases lying between them. CDR3 nucleotide sequence: TGTGCCAGCAGTGTGCGATTGGAGACCCAGTACTTC. Amino acids: CASSVRLETQYF.

V usage is TRBV10-3 and J usage is TRBJ2-5; 7 bases match TRBD1. CDR1 and CDR2 from the germline V gene are ENHRY and SYGVKD. The CDR3 consists of 17 residues. V gave up 2 bases and J gave up 5 bases; unmatched junction bases: 14. The CDR3 here is CAISEPPGQRYGETQYF. DNA for the CDR3: TGTGCCATCAGTGAGCCTCCGGGACAGCGGTACGGGGAGACCCAGTACTTC.

This clonotype has only one observation. The CDR3 DNA follows: TGTGCCAGCAGCCAGCAAACCGGGGAGCTGTTTTTT. This sequence encodes CASSQQTGELFF. This sequence joins TRBV3-1 and TRBJ2-2; D gene unclear. Per the germline V gene, CDR1 is LGHDT and CDR2 is YNNKEL (reference sequence). V lost 3 bases and J 5 bases, leaving 4 bases between the germline ends. This CDR3 has 12 residues.

This clonotype was detected only a few times. The chain is built from TRBV29-1 and TRBJ2-7, with 10 bases that match TRBD2. Trimming cost V 8 bases and J 0 bases; bases outside gene matches: 10. This CDR3 contains 15 residues. Per germline, CDR1 SQVTM and CDR2 ANQGSEA. CDR3 DNA sequence: TGCAGCATCCAGCAAGGGACTAGCGTCTCCTACGAGCAGTACTTC. Translated: CSIQQGTSVSYEQYF.

This clonotype was detected a few times. The chain combines TRBV6-5 with TRBJ1-5; 10 bases line up with TRBD1. The CDR3 extends over 16 amino acids. Germline V lookup: CDR1 MNHEY, CDR2 SVGAGI. V was clipped by 2 bases and J by 4 bases; unmatched bases: 5. CDR3 coding DNA: TGTGCCAGCAGTTACCTACCGGGACAGGGGAATCAGCCCCAGCATTTT. Translation gives CASSYLPGQGNQPQHF.

Note on this clonotype: The junction departs from germline at one end; a sequencing error may be responsible. J is TRBJ1-3 and V is TRBV5-1; D gene ambiguous. Germline V gives CDR1 SGHRS, CDR2 YFSETQ. This CDR3 has 12 residues. In DNA form, the CDR3 reads TGCGCCAGCAGCCCCGACCGGAGGTCGTCATTTTTT. Translating gives CASSPDRRSSFF.

In nucleotides, the CDR3 is TGTGCCAGCAGCTGGATACCCGGGACTAGCGTTAGGGGGTGGGCCGGGGAGCTGTTTTTT. It translates to CASSWIPGTSVRGWAGELFF. The chain joins TRBV7-8 to TRBJ2-2, with 10 bases aligning to TRBD2. This CDR3 has 20 amino acids. CDR1 is SGHVS, CDR2 FQNEAQ, per germline. V lost 4 bases and J lost 6; bases outside the gene matches: 20.

The sample holds a few counts of this clonotype. This sequence joins TRBV13 and TRBJ2-7, with D hard to call. Germline values: CDR1 PRHDT, CDR2 FYEKMQ (reference sequence). V was cut by 4 bases and J by 0 bases, with 10 bases left in between. The CDR3 is 14 residues long. The CDR3 protein is CASSSRSSSYEQYF. The CDR3 bases are TGTGCCAGCAGCTCGCGGTCTAGCTCCTACGAGCAGTACTTC.

J is TRBJ2-1 and V is TRBV7-9, with 10 positions matching TRBD2. Germline assignment: CDR1 SEHNR and CDR2 FQNEAQ (reference sequence). The V gene end was trimmed by 4 bases and the J gene end by 10 bases; junction bases not matched to a gene: 7. The CDR3 runs to 14 residues. CDR3 nucleotides: TGTGCCAGCAGCTCAGCGGGAGGGCCCCCGGAGCAGTTCTTC. Translation: CASSSAGGPPEQFF.

The gene calls are TRBV4-3 and TRBJ2-1, with 7 bases aligning to TRBD2. This CDR3 is built from 17 residues. Germline CDR1 LGHNA, CDR2 YSLEER. V lost 8 bases and J lost 1; bases outside the gene matches: 14. CDR3 in amino acids: CASVGTIPTDSYNEQFF. CDR3 sequence (DNA): TGCGCCAGCGTCGGGACTATCCCCACTGATTCCTACAATGAGCAGTTCTTC.

This clonotype was picked up one time. The chain combines TRBV15 with TRBJ2-2, with D tentatively TRBD1 (6 bases). Germline V gene sequence: CDR1 LNHNV, CDR2 YYDKDF (reference sequence). With 0 bases removed from V and 1 base from J, the gap between germline ends came to 12 bases. The CDR3 is 17 amino acids. The CDR3 is CATSRDGWGQNTGELFF. CDR3 sequence (DNA): TGTGCCACCAGCAGAGATGGCTGGGGGCAGAACACCGGGGAGCTGTTTTTT.